The sequence of this TCR beta chain was determined in a study of shared clonotypes between healthy human individuals. Generated by immunoSEQ multiplex PCR, the TCRdb table keeps only in-frame clones and is missing some. The sample lists roughly 640,000 clones, approximately 79% occurring once. After removal of 7 bases from V and 2 bases from J, the junction contained 7 bases not matched to a gene. There are 15 residues in the CDR3. The germline V gene has CDR1 MNHEY and CDR2 SMNVEV (reference sequence). The authors divided CD4+ cells into CD45RA+ naive and CD45RA-negative memory subsets. The specimen was memory CD4+ T cells sorted from blood. Documented subset: CD45RA-negative fraction. V gene TRBV27 combines with J gene TRBJ1-2, with 10 bases identical to TRBD1. The receptor was isolated from a woman between 25 and 40 years old in good health. CDR3 nucleotides: TGTGCCAGCACTACGACAGGGGGCGCGAACTATGGCTACACCTTC. Translating gives CASTTTGGANYGYTF.